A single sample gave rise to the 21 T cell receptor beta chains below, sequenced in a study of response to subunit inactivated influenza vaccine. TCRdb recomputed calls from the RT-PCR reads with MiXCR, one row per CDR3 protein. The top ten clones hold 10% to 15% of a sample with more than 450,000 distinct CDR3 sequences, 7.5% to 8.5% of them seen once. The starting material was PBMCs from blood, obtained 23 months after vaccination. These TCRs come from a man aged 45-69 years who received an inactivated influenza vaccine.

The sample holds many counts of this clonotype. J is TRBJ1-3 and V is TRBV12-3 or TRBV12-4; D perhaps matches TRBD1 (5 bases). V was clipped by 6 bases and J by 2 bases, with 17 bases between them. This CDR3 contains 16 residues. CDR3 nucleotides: TGTGCCAGCAGCCTGGGGGGGGGTTCCGCTGGAAACACCATATATTTT. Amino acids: CASSLGGGSAGNTIYF.

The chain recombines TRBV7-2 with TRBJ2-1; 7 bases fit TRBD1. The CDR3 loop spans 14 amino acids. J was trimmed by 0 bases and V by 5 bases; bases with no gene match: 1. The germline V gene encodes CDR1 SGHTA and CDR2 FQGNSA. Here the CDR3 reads CASSGDSSYNEQFF. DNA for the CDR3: TGTGCCAGCAGCGGGGACAGCTCCTACAATGAGCAGTTCTTC.

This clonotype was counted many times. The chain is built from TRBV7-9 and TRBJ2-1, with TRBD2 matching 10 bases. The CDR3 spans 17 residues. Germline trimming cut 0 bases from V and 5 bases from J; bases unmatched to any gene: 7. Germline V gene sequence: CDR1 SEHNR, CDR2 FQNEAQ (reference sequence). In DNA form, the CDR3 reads TGTGCCAGCAGCTTAGCGCTAGCGGGGGAGAAGAACAATGAGCAGTTCTTC. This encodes CASSLALAGEKNNEQFF. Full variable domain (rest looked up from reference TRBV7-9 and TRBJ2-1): DTGVSQNPRHKITKRGQNVTFRCDPISEHNRLYWYRQTLGQGPEFLTYFQNEAQLEKSRLLSDRFSAERPKGSFSTLEIQRTEQGDSAMYLCASSLALAGEKNNEQFFGPGTRLTVL.

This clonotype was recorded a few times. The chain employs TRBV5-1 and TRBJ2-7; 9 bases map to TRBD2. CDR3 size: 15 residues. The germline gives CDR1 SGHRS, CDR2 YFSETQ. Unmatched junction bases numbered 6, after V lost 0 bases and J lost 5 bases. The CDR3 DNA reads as TGCGCCAGCAGCTTGGATAGCGGGAGAGGGGACGAGCAGTACTTC. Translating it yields CASSLDSGRGDEQYF.

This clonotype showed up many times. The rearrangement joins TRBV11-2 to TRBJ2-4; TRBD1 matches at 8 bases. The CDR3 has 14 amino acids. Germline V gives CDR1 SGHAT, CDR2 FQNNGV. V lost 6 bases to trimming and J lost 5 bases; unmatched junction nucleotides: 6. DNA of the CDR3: TGTGCCAGCAGTCGCCACAGGGGGGAAAACATTCAGTACTTC. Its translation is CASSRHRGENIQYF.

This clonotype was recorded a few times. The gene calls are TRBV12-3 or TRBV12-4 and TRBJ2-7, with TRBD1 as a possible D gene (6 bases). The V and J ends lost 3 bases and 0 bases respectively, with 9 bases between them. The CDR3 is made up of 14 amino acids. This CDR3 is CASSFSDSSYEQYF. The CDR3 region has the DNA TGTGCCAGCAGTTTTTCGGACAGCTCCTACGAGCAGTACTTC.

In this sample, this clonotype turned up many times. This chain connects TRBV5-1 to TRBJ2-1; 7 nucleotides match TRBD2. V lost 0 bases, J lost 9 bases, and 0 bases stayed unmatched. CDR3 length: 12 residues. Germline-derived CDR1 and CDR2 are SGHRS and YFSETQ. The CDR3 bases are TGCGCCAGCAGCTTGGCGGGGGGTGAGCAGTTCTTC. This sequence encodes CASSLAGGEQFF.

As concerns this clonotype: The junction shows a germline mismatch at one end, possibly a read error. The CDR3 DNA sequence: TGTGCTATCACCTCGGACGGCACTTGGGGAGATACGCAGTATTTT. It is translated as CAITSDGTWGDTQYF. The chain links TRBV10-3 to TRBJ2-3; D is uncertain. Germline CDR1 and CDR2: ENHRY and SYGVKD. There are 15 residues in the CDR3.

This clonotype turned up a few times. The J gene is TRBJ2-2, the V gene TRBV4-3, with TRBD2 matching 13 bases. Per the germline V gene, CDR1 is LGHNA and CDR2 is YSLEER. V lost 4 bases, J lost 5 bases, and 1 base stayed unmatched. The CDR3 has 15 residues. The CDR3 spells CASSRGLAGTGELFF. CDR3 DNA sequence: TGCGCCAGCAGCCGGGGACTAGCGGGAACCGGGGAGCTGTTTTTT.

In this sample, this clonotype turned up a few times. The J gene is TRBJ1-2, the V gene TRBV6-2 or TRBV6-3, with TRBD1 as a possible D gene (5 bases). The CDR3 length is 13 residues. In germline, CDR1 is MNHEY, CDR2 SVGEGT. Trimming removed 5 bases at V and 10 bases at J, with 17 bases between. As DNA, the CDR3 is TGTGCCAGCAGTGACGTGGTGGGGGTAACCTACACCTTC. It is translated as CASSDVVGVTYTF.

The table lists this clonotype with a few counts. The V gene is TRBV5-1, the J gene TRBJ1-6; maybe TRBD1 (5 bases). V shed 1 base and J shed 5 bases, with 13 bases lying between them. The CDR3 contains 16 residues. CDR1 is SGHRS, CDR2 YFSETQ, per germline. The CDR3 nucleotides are TGCGCCAGCAGCTTGACAGGATCTCTCGATAATTCACCCCTCCACTTT. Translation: CASSLTGSLDNSPLHF.

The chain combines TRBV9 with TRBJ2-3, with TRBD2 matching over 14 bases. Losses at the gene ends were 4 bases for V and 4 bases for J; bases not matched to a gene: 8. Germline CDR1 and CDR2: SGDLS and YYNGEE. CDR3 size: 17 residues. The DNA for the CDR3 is TGTGCCAGCAGCTTAGGACTAGCGGGAGGTTTTGCAGATACGCAGTATTTT. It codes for CASSLGLAGGFADTQYF.

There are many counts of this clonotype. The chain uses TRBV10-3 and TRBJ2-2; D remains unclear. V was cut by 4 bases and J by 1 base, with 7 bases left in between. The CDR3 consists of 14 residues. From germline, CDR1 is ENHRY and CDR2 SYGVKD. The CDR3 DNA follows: TGTGCCATCAGTGTGGATTTGAACACCGGGGAGCTGTTTTTT. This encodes CAISVDLNTGELFF.

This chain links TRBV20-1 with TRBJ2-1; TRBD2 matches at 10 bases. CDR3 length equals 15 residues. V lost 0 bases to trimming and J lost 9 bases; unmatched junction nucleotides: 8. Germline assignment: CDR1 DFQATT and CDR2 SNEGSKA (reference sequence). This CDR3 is CSARDPASGGREQFF. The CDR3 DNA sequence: TGCAGTGCTAGAGATCCGGCTAGCGGGGGCCGTGAGCAGTTCTTC.

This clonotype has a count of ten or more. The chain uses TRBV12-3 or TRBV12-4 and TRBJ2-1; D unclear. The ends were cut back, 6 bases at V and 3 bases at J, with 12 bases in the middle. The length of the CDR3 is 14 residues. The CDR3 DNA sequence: TGTGCCAGCAGGATCACGGGCAGCTACAATGAGCAGTTCTTC. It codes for CASRITGSYNEQFF.

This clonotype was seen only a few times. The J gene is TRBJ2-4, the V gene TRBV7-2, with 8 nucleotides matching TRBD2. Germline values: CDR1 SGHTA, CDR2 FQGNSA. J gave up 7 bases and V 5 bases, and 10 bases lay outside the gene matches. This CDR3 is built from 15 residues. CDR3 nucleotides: TGTGCCAGCAGCCGGGCAGCGGGGGCAGGTAACATTCAGTACTTC. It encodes CASSRAAGAGNIQYF.

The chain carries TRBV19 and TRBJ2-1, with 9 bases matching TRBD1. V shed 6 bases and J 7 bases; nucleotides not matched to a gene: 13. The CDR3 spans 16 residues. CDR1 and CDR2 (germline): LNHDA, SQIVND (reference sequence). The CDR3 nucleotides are TGTGCCAGTAGCAGGGGTGGGGACAGGGAAGGAAATGAGCAGTTCTTC. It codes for CASSRGGDREGNEQFF.

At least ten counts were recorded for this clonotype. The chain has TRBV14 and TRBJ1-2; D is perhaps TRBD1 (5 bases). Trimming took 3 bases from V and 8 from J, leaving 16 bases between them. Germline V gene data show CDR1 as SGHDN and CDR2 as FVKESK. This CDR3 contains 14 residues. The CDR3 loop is CASSQSGGRGGYTF. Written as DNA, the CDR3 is TGTGCCAGCAGCCAGTCCGGGGGACGGGGAGGCTACACCTTC.

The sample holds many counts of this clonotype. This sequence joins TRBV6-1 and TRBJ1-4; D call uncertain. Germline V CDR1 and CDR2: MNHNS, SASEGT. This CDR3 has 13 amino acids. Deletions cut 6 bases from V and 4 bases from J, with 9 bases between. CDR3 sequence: CASRRSNNEKLFF. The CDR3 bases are TGTGCCAGCAGGAGAAGCAATAATGAAAAACTGTTTTTT.

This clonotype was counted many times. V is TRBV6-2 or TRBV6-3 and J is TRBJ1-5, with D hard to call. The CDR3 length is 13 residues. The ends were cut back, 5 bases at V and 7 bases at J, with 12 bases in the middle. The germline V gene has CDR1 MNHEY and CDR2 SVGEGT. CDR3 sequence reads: CASSTPVGQPQHF. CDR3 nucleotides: TGTGCCAGCAGTACGCCGGTCGGACAGCCCCAGCATTTT.

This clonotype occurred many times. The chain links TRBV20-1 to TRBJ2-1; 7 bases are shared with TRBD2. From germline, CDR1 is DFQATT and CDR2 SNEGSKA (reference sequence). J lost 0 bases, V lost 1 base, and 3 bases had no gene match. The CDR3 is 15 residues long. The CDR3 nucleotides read TGCAGTGCTAGAGGAGGCGGGAGCTCCTACAATGAGCAGTTCTTC. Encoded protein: CSARGGGSSYNEQFF.